Sequencing of this TCR beta chain was carried out in a study of T cell responses to AZD1222 COVID-19 vaccine. The analysis combined second doses at about 4 or about 12 weeks. The protocol was immunoSEQ multiplex PCR, while the TCRdb copy is restricted to in-frame clones and leaves out a portion. The table has over 110,000 clones, 75% to 90% seen once. A remark on this clone: What it binds is unknown.

There are 15 residues in the CDR3. J lost 7 bases, V lost 4 bases, and 8 bases had no gene match. Germline loops: CDR1 SGHRS, CDR2 YFSETQ. Whole-study findings and limits: No day 14 peak samples; only post-peak repertoires were characterized.

The rearrangement joins TRBV5-1 to TRBJ1-4; 9 bases line up with TRBD1. This receptor was taken from an adult who received the AZD1222 COVID-19 vaccine. Here the sequenced sample was peripheral blood, taken 28 days after the second AZD1222 dose. This CDR3 is CASSNGTGKIEKLFF. CDR3 DNA sequence: TGCGCCAGCAGCAACGGGACAGGGAAGATTGAAAAACTGTTTTTT.